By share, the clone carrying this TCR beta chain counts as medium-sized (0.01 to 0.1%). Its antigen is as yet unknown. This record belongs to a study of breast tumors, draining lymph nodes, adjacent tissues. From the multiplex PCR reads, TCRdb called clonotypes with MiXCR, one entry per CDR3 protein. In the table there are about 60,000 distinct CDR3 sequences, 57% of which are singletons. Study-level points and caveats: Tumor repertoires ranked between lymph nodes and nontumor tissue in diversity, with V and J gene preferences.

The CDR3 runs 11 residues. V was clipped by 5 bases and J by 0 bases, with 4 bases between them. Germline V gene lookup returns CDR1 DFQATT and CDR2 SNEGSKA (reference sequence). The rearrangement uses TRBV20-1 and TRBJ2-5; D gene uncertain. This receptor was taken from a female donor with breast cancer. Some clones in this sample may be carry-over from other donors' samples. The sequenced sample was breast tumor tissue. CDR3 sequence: CSAQHQETQYF. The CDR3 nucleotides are TGCAGTGCTCAACACCAAGAGACCCAGTACTTC.